This T cell receptor beta chain was obtained from a study of blood T cells in healthy people across ages. The study, taken as a whole, reports: There were more naive CD4+ cells and higher diversity in long-lived donors than in aged donors.

A J-beta primer mix and a sample-barcoded 5' primer were used in a second PCR of about 6 to 12 cycles. Using its own MiXCR run on the 5' RACE reads, TCRdb lists one record per CDR3 protein. The sample has some 790,000 distinct CDR3 sequences; less than 35% are singletons. On this clonotype itself: Its antigen is unknown.

Trimming pared 5 bases from V and 4 bases from J, leaving 14 bases between. The germline gives CDR1 SGHTA, CDR2 FQGNSA. This CDR3 comprises 14 residues. The rearrangement uses TRBV7-2 and TRBJ2-5; possibly TRBD2 for D (6 bases). The sample was blood. This clonotype was sampled from an elderly woman in good health. CDR3 DNA sequence: TGTGCCAGCAGCAGTGGCGGGGACCGAGAGACCCAGTACTTC. Protein: CASSSGGDRETQYF. Variable domain in full (rest from reference TRBV7-2 and TRBJ2-5): GAGVSQSPSNKVTEKGKDVELRCDPISGHTALYWYRQSLGQGLEFLIYFQGNSAPDKSGLPSDRFSAERTGGSVSTLTIQRTQQEDSAVYLCASSSGGDRETQYFGPGTRLLVL.